The T cell receptor (beta chain) under discussion was sequenced for a study of blood T cells in healthy people across ages. Germline CDR1 is LGHNA and CDR2 is YNFKEQ. The trim removed 2 bases at V and 4 bases at J, leaving 7 bases unmatched. The CDR3 runs 16 residues. Sample-barcoded 5' priming and a J-beta primer mix drove a second PCR of roughly 6 to 12 cycles. TCRdb reprocessed the 5' RACE reads with MiXCR, giving one entry per CDR3 protein. Among 580,000 or so distinct CDR3 sequences listed, roughly 43% were seen once. This clonotype was sampled from an elderly man in good health. This chain connects TRBV4-2 to TRBJ2-5; TRBD2 aligns across 10 bases. The sequenced material came from blood. Written as DNA, the CDR3 is TGTGCCAGCAGCCAACTAGCGGGAGCGATAGGAGAGACCCAGTACTTC. This encodes CASSQLAGAIGETQYF.